The 14 T cell receptor beta chains below were found in one sample sequenced in a study of T cell repertoires in cytomegalovirus infection. From the reads, TCRdb called clonotypes with MiXCR, one entry per CDR3 protein. The data show about 450,000 distinct CDR3 sequences, roughly 30% seen once. Sequenced input: PBMCs. The receptors derive from a human donor in good health (CMV status not recorded). Some clones in this sample may be carry-over from other donors' samples.

This CDR3 reads CASSLRSTPAFGYTF. The DNA of the CDR3 is TGTGCCAGCAGTTTACGTTCGACACCGGCTTTTGGCTACACCTTC. The chain uses TRBV28 and TRBJ1-2; D not resolved. Per the germline V gene, CDR1 is MDHEN and CDR2 is SYDVKM. The CDR3 loop spans 15 amino acids. Trimming took 2 bases from V and 7 from J, leaving 17 bases between them.

The sample holds a few counts of this clonotype. The rearrangement uses TRBV7-9 and TRBJ2-2, with 9 bases fitting TRBD1. CDR1 is SEHNR and CDR2 is FQNEAQ in the germline V gene (reference sequence). The V and J ends lost 1 base and 3 bases, in that order; junction bases with no gene match: 12. The CDR3 has 19 amino acids. The CDR3: CASSLVRTGQGEYTGELFF. The DNA for the CDR3 is TGTGCCAGCAGCTTAGTGCGGACGGGACAGGGAGAATACACCGGGGAGCTGTTTTTT.

This clonotype was seen at least ten times. The V and J genes are TRBV7-9 and TRBJ2-3; 9 nucleotides align to TRBD1. V was pared by 5 bases and J by 2 bases, with 5 bases of the junction left unmatched. The length of the CDR3 is 15 residues. From germline, CDR1 is SEHNR and CDR2 FQNEAQ (reference sequence). In DNA, the CDR3 is TGTGCCAGCAGCCAACGGGACAGGGCCACAGATACGCAGTATTTT. The encoded protein is CASSQRDRATDTQYF.

In its sample, this clonotype was seen a few times. V is TRBV12-3 or TRBV12-4 and J is TRBJ1-6; D not certain. The CDR3 runs 13 residues. V dropped 6 bases and J dropped 7 bases, with 10 bases sitting between them. CDR3 DNA: TGTGCCAGCAGAGTACTTGGGAATTCACCCCTCCACTTT. This gives the protein CASRVLGNSPLHF.

This clonotype appeared many times. V is TRBV12-3 or TRBV12-4 and J is TRBJ1-3; D remains unclear. This CDR3 is built from 17 residues. V lost 2 bases to trimming and J lost 0 bases, with 14 bases between them. DNA for the CDR3: TGTGCCAGCAGTTTATCAACCGCAGGATCCTCTGGAAACACCATATATTTT. The encoded protein is CASSLSTAGSSGNTIYF.

The chain is built from TRBV14 and TRBJ2-1, with 8 bases fitting TRBD1. The CDR3 sequence is 13 residues long. The trim removed 4 bases at V and 8 bases at J, leaving 4 bases unmatched. CDR1 is SGHDN and CDR2 is FVKESK in the germline V gene. CDR3 loop: CASSPTGVHEQFF. CDR3 nucleotides: TGTGCCAGCAGCCCGACAGGGGTCCATGAGCAGTTCTTC.

This clonotype was recorded many times. The chain combines TRBV7-8 with TRBJ2-2, with 7 bases matching TRBD1. CDR1 is SGHVS and CDR2 is FQNEAQ in the germline V gene. This CDR3 is 16 amino acids long. Trimming removed 6 bases from V and 2 bases from J; junction bases left unmatched: 9. In DNA form, the CDR3 reads TGTGCCAGCAGTTTCAGAGCAGGGGGTAACACCGGGGAGCTGTTTTTT. Encoded protein: CASSFRAGGNTGELFF.

This clonotype was recorded a few times. J is TRBJ2-3 and V is TRBV18; 11 bases align to TRBD2. The CDR3 extends over 16 amino acids. Germline CDR1 and CDR2: KGHSH and LQKENI. V trimming: 4 bases; J trimming: 2 bases; junction bases outside the gene matches: 5. CDR3 DNA sequence: TGTGCCAGCTCACAAGGGACTAGCGGATACACAGATACGCAGTATTTT. Its translation: CASSQGTSGYTDTQYF.

This clonotype has at least ten counts. The rearrangement links TRBV7-2 to TRBJ1-5, with a possible D match to TRBD1 (5 bases). Germline V lookup: CDR1 SGHTA, CDR2 FQGNSA. V dropped 3 bases and J dropped 1 base, with 16 bases sitting between them. The CDR3 has 17 residues. The CDR3 DNA follows: TGTGCCAGCAGCTTCCCGGGGGGGAAGAGGAGCAATCAGCCCCAGCATTTT. This translates into CASSFPGGKRSNQPQHF.

The V call is TRBV5-1, the J call TRBJ2-2; D perhaps matches TRBD1 (6 bases). V lost 0 bases, J lost 2 bases, and 11 bases lay in between. Germline V gene sequence: CDR1 SGHRS, CDR2 YFSETQ. The CDR3 covers 16 residues. The CDR3 nucleotides are TGCGCCAGCAGCTTGGCCAACAGGGCAAACACCGGGGAGCTGTTTTTT. Protein sequence: CASSLANRANTGELFF.

This clonotype was picked up many times. CDR3 region: CASGDPGRLNTGELFF. In DNA, the CDR3 is TGTGCCAGCGGGGACCCGGGACGGCTGAACACCGGGGAGCTGTTTTTT. This chain connects TRBV25-1 to TRBJ2-2; D is perhaps TRBD1 or TRBD2 (5 bases each). V was cut by 8 bases and J by 1 base, with 17 bases left in between. The CDR3 has 16 amino acids. CDR1 is MGHDK and CDR2 is SYGVNS in the germline V gene.

This clonotype has more than one count but fewer than ten. The chain uses TRBV4-1 and TRBJ1-6; TRBD1 agrees at 7 bases. V shed 3 bases and J 9 bases; nucleotides not matched to a gene: 11. This CDR3 has 16 amino acids. Germline loops: CDR1 MGHRA, CDR2 YSYEKL. DNA for the CDR3: TGCGCCAGCAGCCAGCCGGGGACAGTAGGTAGTTCACCCCTCCACTTT. Amino acid sequence: CASSQPGTVGSSPLHF.

This clonotype has just a few counts. The chain uses TRBV7-2 and TRBJ2-2; TRBD1 agrees at 8 bases. Germline trimming cut 5 bases from V and 5 bases from J; bases unmatched to any gene: 10. CDR1 and CDR2 (germline): SGHTA, FQGNSA. The CDR3 extends over 16 amino acids. In DNA form, the CDR3 reads TGTGCCAGCAGCCTCTTCGGACAGGGTGGGACCGGGGAGCTGTTTTTT. It translates to CASSLFGQGGTGELFF.

The V call is TRBV5-1, the J call TRBJ2-1; unclear D gene. Germline V CDR1 and CDR2: SGHRS, YFSETQ. This CDR3 region has 14 residues. V lost 0 bases to trimming and J lost 7 bases, with 11 bases between them. This chain's CDR3 is CASSLGDRLNEQFF. In DNA form, the CDR3 reads TGCGCCAGCAGCTTGGGTGATAGGCTTAATGAGCAGTTCTTC.